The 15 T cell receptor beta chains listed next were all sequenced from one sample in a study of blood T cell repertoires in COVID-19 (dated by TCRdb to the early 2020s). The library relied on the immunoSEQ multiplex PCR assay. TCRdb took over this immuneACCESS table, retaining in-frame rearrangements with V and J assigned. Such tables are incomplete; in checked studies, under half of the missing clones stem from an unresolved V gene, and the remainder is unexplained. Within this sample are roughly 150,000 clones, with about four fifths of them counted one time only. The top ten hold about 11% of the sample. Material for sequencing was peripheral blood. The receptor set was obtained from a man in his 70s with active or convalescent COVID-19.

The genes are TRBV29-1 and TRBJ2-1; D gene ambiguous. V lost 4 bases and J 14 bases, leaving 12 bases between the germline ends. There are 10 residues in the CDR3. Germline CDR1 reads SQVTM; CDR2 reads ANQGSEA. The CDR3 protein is CSVGGRTKFF. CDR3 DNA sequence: TGCAGCGTTGGCGGCCGTACGAAGTTCTTC.

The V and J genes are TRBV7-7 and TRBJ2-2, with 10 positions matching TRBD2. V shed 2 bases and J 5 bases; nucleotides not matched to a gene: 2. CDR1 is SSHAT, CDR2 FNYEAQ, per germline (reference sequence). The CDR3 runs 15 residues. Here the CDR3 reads CASSLSTSGTGELFF. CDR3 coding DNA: TGTGCCAGCAGCTTATCGACTAGCGGGACCGGGGAGCTGTTTTTT.

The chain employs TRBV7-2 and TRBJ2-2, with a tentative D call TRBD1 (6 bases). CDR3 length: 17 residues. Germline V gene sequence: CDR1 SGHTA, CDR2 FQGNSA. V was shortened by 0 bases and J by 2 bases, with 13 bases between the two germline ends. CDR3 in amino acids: CASSLAHGRGNTGELFF. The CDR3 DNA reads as TGTGCCAGCAGCTTAGCGCACGGCAGGGGAAACACCGGGGAGCTGTTTTTT.

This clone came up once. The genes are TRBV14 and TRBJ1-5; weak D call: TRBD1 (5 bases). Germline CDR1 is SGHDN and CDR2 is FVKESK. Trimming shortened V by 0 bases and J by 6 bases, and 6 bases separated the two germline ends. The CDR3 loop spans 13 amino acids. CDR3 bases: TGTGCCAGCAGCCAAGACAGGGTTCAGCCCCAGCATTTT. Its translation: CASSQDRVQPQHF.

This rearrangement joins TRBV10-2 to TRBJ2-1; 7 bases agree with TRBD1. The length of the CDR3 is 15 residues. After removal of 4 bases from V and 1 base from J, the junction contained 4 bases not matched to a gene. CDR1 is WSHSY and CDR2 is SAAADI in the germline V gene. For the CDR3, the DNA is TGCGCCAGCAGTGTCGACAGGGCATCCTACAATGAGCAGTTCTTC. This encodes CASSVDRASYNEQFF.

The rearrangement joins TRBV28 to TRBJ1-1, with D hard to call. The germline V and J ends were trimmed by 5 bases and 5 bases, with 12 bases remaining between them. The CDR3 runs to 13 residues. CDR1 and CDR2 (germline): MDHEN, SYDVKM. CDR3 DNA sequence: TGTGCCAGCAGTCCAGAGACTAGGACTGAAGCTTTCTTT. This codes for CASSPETRTEAFF.

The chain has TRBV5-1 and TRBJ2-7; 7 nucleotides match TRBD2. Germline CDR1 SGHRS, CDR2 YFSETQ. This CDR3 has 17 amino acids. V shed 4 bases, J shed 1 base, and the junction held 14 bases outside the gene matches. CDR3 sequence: CASSELWGGRGSYEQYF. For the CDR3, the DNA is TGCGCCAGCAGCGAGCTGTGGGGCGGGAGAGGGTCCTACGAGCAGTACTTC. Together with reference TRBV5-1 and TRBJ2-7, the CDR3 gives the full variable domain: KAGVTQTPRYLIKTRGQQVTLSCSPISGHRSVSWYQQTPGQGLQFLFEYFSETQRNKGNFPGRFSGRQFSNSRSEMNVSTLELGDSALYLCASSELWGGRGSYEQYFGPGTRLTVT.

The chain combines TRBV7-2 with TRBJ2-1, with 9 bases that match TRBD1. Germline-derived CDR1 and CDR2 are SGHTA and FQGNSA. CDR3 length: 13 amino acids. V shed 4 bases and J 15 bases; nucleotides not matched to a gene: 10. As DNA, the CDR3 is TGTGCCAGCAGCTCGGACAGGGGCGGACTTGGGTTCTTC. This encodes CASSSDRGGLGFF.

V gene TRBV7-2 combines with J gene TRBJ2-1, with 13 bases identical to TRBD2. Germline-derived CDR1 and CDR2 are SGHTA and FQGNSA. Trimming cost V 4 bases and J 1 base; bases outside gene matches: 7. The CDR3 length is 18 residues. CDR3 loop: CASSSLAGGGRSYNEQFF. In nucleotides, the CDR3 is TGTGCCAGCAGCTCACTAGCGGGGGGGGGTCGGTCCTACAATGAGCAGTTCTTC.

CDR3 sequence: CASSLGTGIQETQYF. CDR3 in DNA: TGTGCCAGCAGCTTAGGGACAGGGATCCAAGAGACCCAGTACTTC. V is TRBV7-6 and J is TRBJ2-5; 8 bases are a match to TRBD1. This CDR3 region has 15 residues. Germline lookup yields CDR1 SGHVS and CDR2 FNYEAQ. The trim removed 1 base at V and 1 base at J, leaving 2 bases unmatched.

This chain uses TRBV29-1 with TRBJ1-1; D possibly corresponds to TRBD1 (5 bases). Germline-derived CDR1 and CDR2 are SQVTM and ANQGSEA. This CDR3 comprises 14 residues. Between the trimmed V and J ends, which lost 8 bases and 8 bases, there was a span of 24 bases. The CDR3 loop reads CSWTRGGAYLEAFF. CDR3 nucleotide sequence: TGCAGCTGGACGCGGGGGGGAGCCTATCTAGAAGCTTTCTTT.

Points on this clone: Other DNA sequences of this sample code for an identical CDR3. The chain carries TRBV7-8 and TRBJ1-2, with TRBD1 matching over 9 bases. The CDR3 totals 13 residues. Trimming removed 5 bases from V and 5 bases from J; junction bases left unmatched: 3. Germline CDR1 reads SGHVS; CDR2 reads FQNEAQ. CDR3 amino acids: CASSPDRGYGYTF. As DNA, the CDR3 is TGTGCCAGCAGCCCGGACAGGGGATATGGCTACACCTTC. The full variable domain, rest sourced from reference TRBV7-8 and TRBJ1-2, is GAGVSQSPRYKVAKRGQDVALRCDPISGHVSLFWYQQALGQGPEFLTYFQNEAQLDKSGLPSDRFFAERPEGSVSTLKIQRTQQEDSAVYLCASSPDRGYGYTFGSGTRLTVV.

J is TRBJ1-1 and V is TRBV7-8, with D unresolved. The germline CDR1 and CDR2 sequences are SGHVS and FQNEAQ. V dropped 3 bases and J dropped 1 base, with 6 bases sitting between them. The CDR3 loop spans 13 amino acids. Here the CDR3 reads CASSLSGNTEAFF. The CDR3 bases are TGTGCCAGCAGCTTGTCAGGGAACACTGAAGCTTTCTTT.

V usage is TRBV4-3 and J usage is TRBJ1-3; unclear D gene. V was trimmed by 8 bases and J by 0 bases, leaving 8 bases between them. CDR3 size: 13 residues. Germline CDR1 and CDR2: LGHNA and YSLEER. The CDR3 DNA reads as TGCGCCAGCGGGGAGGACTCTGGAAACACCATATATTTT. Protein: CASGEDSGNTIYF.

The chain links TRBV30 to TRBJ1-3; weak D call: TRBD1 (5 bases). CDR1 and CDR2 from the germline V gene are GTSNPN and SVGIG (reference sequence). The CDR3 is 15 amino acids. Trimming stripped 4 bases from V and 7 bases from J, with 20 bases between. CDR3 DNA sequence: TGTGCCTGGACCCCTGAGGACCGCGGGGGGAACACCATATATTTT. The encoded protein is CAWTPEDRGGNTIYF. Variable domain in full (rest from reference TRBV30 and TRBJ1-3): SQTIHQWPATLVQPVGSPLSLECTVEGTSNPNLYWYRQAAGRGLQLLFYSVGIGQISSEVPQNLSASRPQDRQFILSSKKLLLSDSGFYLCAWTPEDRGGNTIYFGEGSWLTVV.